The subject of this entry is one T cell receptor beta chain. A single count supports this clone. Its recognized antigen is unknown. Base qualities are missing; no much larger clone stands one base away. Including the terminal cysteine and phenylalanine, the CDR3 comprises 15 residues. Solely the CDR3 DNA is kept, with 45 bases framed from the first base. From a lookup of the germline V gene, CDR1 and CDR2 are SGHTA and FQGNSA. V and J are truncated by 1 base and 3 bases respectively, leaving an intervening sequence of 12 bases. The data belong to a study of T cell changes during pregnancy in multiple sclerosis (dated by TCRdb to the late 2010s). Background on the whole study: The study looked at changes in the T cell repertoire across pregnancy in women with multiple sclerosis.

Library preparation employed the immunoSEQ multiplex PCR assay. TCRdb took over this immuneACCESS table, retaining in-frame rearrangements with V and J assigned. Such tables are incomplete; in checked studies, under half of the missing clones stem from an unresolved V gene, and the remainder is unexplained. In this sample the table shows about 60,000 clones, 90% to 95% of which occur a single time. The ten largest clonotypes hold about 1.7% of the sample. The input for sequencing was peripheral blood, taken after pregnancy. The chain is made from TRBV7-2 and TRBJ2-5, with a weak D call of TRBD1 (6 bases match). This TCR was recovered from a female donor with multiple sclerosis, enrolled in a pregnancy study. DNA sequence: TGTGCCAGCAGCTTAGTGGGCAACAGGGAAGAGACCCAGTACTTC. This encodes CASSLVGNREETQYF.